Below, 19 T cell receptor beta chains from the same sample are listed, as sequenced in a study of blood T cell repertoires in COVID-19. The table came from immunoSEQ multiplex PCR; TCRdb's copy has only in-frame clones and leaves some out. The table lists roughly 200,000 clones, more than 75% of them singletons. The specimen sequenced was peripheral blood. The receptors stem from a woman between 45 and 60 years old with active or convalescent COVID-19.

V is TRBV2 and J is TRBJ1-4; no clear D. The CDR3 extends over 13 amino acids. CDR1 SNHLY and CDR2 FYNNEI come from the germline V gene. Between the trimmed V and J ends, which lost 10 bases and 6 bases, there was a span of 15 bases. The CDR3 coding sequence is TGTGCCATTCGGCCCAGCGGGTATGAAAAACTGTTTTTT. Translation: CAIRPSGYEKLFF.

This chain links TRBV12-5 with TRBJ2-2; TRBD1 agrees at 10 bases. This CDR3 region has 14 residues. J was trimmed by 7 bases and V by 6 bases; bases with no gene match: 5. Germline-derived CDR1 and CDR2 are LGHNT and FRNRAP. Here the CDR3 reads CASGPDRGIGELFF. The CDR3 DNA sequence: TGTGCTAGTGGCCCGGACAGGGGGATCGGGGAGCTGTTTTTT.

The chain carries TRBV19 and TRBJ2-1; TRBD2 aligns across 10 bases. Trimming cost V 5 bases and J 3 bases; bases outside gene matches: 1. The CDR3 has 14 amino acids. The germline V gene has CDR1 LNHDA and CDR2 SQIVND (reference sequence). The CDR3 DNA follows: TGTGCCAGTAGTGTAGCGGGGGGCTACAATGAGCAGTTCTTC. This encodes CASSVAGGYNEQFF.

The chain uses TRBV14 and TRBJ1-2, with a weak D call TRBD1 (5 bases). CDR1 SGHDN and CDR2 FVKESK come from the germline V gene. V shed 4 bases and J shed 8 bases, with 17 bases lying between them. The CDR3 sequence is 14 residues long. In DNA form, the CDR3 reads TGTGCCAGCAGCCGCAAGCTGGGGGGGTTCGGCTACACCTTC. Encoded protein: CASSRKLGGFGYTF. Drawing the rest from reference TRBV14 and TRBJ1-2, the complete variable domain is EAGVTQFPSHSVIEKGQTVTLRCDPISGHDNLYWYRRVMGKEIKFLLHFVKESKQDESGMPNNRFLAERTGGTYSTLKVQPAELEDSGVYFCASSRKLGGFGYTFGSGTRLTVV.

V and J are TRBV7-2 and TRBJ2-3, with D uncertain. Trimming removed 5 bases from V and 5 bases from J, with 11 bases in between. The length of the CDR3 is 13 residues. CDR1 is SGHTA and CDR2 is FQGNSA in the germline V gene. Here the CDR3 reads CASSQPSEDTQYF. CDR3 nucleotide sequence: TGTGCCAGCAGCCAGCCTAGTGAAGATACGCAGTATTTT.

The chain has TRBV24-1 and TRBJ2-1, with a weak D call TRBD1 (5 bases). In germline, CDR1 is KGHDR, CDR2 SFDVKD. This CDR3 is 16 amino acids long. V lost 0 bases and J 3 bases, leaving 11 bases between the germline ends. The CDR3 DNA reads as TGTGCCACCAGTGATTTGCAGGGCGTTAACTACAATGAGCAGTTCTTC. Translation gives CATSDLQGVNYNEQFF.

This chain connects TRBV9 to TRBJ2-1, with D maybe TRBD2 (5 bases). Germline V CDR1 and CDR2: SGDLS, YYNGEE. This CDR3 is 16 amino acids long. The V and J ends lost 2 bases and 0 bases respectively, with 12 bases between them. The CDR3 is CASSVGSGSSYNEQFF. In DNA, the CDR3 is TGTGCCAGCAGCGTGGGGTCGGGGAGCTCCTACAATGAGCAGTTCTTC.

This sequence joins TRBV6-5 and TRBJ2-2; a possible D gene is TRBD2 (6 bases). In germline, CDR1 is MNHEY, CDR2 SVGAGI. Deletions cut 11 bases from V and 2 bases from J, with 15 bases between. The CDR3 runs 14 residues. The CDR3 DNA reads as TGTGCCGCCATGGGGGGAGTAAACACCGGGGAGCTGTTTTTT. Translated: CAAMGGVNTGELFF.

The chain is built from TRBV5-4 and TRBJ1-2; 11 bases align to TRBD1. CDR3 length equals 16 residues. The V segment lost 2 bases and the J segment 8 bases; nucleotides outside the gene matches: 11. CDR1 SGHNT and CDR2 YYREEE come from the germline V gene (reference sequence). As DNA, the CDR3 is TGTGCCAGCAGCTTAGGACAGGGGGCGGGTGCTTGGGGCTACACCTTC. Translating gives CASSLGQGAGAWGYTF.

This clone has a single count. V is TRBV5-6 and J is TRBJ1-6, with D possibly matching TRBD1 (6 bases). CDR3 size: 17 residues. Germline V gene sequence: CDR1 SGHDT, CDR2 YYEEEE. Trimming cost V 0 bases and J 6 bases, with 16 bases left between them. The CDR3 protein is CASSLGATSGVNSPLHF. For the CDR3, the DNA is TGTGCCAGCAGCTTGGGCGCTACCTCAGGGGTTAATTCACCCCTCCACTTT. Full variable domain (rest looked up from reference TRBV5-6 and TRBJ1-6): DAGVTQSPTHLIKTRGQQVTLRCSPKSGHDTVSWYQQALGQGPQFIFQYYEEEERQRGNFPDRFSGHQFPNYSSELNVNALLLGDSALYLCASSLGATSGVNSPLHFGNGTRLTVT.

The rearrangement uses TRBV27 and TRBJ1-2, with a tentative D call TRBD1 (5 bases). Trimming stripped 3 bases from V and 6 bases from J, with 11 bases between. This CDR3 is 13 amino acids long. Germline-derived CDR1 and CDR2 are MNHEY and SMNVEV (reference sequence). For the CDR3, the DNA is TGTGCCAGCAGTTTTAGGGCAGGGAATGGCTACACCTTC. Translating it yields CASSFRAGNGYTF.

This clone was seen a few times. This chain links TRBV20-1 with TRBJ2-3; possible D gene TRBD2, 6 bases. CDR3 size: 13 residues. The ends were cut back, 3 bases at V and 4 bases at J, with 11 bases in the middle. Per the germline V gene, CDR1 is DFQATT and CDR2 is SNEGSKA (reference sequence). The CDR3 DNA reads TGCAGTGCTAGTTATGCTAGCGCAGATACGCAGTATTTT. Its protein product is CSASYASADTQYF.

CDR3 bases: TGCGCCAGCAGCCAAGTTGGGACTGTCGCGGAGGAGCTGTTTTTT. Its protein product is CASSQVGTVAEELFF. V is TRBV4-1 and J is TRBJ2-2, with a weak D call TRBD2 (6 bases). Germline CDR1 reads MGHRA; CDR2 reads YSYEKL. CDR3 length: 15 residues. V was clipped by 1 base and J by 10 bases, with 16 bases between them.

V usage is TRBV30 and J usage is TRBJ1-3; a possible D gene is TRBD1 (6 bases). Germline V gives CDR1 GTSNPN, CDR2 SVGIG (reference sequence). The CDR3 length is 15 residues. V was shortened by 2 bases and J by 0 bases, with 11 bases between the two germline ends. The CDR3 spells CAWSSGAPSGNTIYF. The CDR3 coding sequence is TGTGCCTGGAGTTCAGGGGCCCCCTCTGGAAACACCATATATTTT. Full variable domain (outside the CDR3, taken from reference TRBV30 and TRBJ1-3): SQTIHQWPATLVQPVGSPLSLECTVEGTSNPNLYWYRQAAGRGLQLLFYSVGIGQISSEVPQNLSASRPQDRQFILSSKKLLLSDSGFYLCAWSSGAPSGNTIYFGEGSWLTVV.

The rearrangement uses TRBV29-1 and TRBJ2-1; no definite D call. This CDR3 has 12 residues. Trimming stripped 7 bases from V and 8 bases from J, with 15 bases between. CDR1 SQVTM and CDR2 ANQGSEA come from the germline V gene. CDR3 amino acids: CSAVESRDEQFF. The CDR3 nucleotides are TGCAGCGCTGTGGAGAGCCGCGATGAGCAGTTCTTC.

This rearrangement joins TRBV4-3 to TRBJ2-7; 8 nucleotides align to TRBD2. The CDR3 is made up of 16 amino acids. The trim removed 1 base at V and 2 bases at J, leaving 7 bases unmatched. In germline, CDR1 is LGHNA, CDR2 YSLEER. The CDR3 region is CASSQVAGPTPYEQYF. The CDR3 coding sequence is TGCGCCAGCAGCCAAGTAGCGGGACCTACCCCCTACGAGCAGTACTTC.

In its sample, this clone was seen a few times. J is TRBJ2-1 and V is TRBV7-3, with D possibly being TRBD1 (5 bases). Germline V gene lookup returns CDR1 SGHTA and CDR2 FQGTGA. The CDR3 is 15 amino acids. V lost 3 bases to trimming and J lost 1 base, with 10 bases between them. Written as DNA, the CDR3 is TGTGCCAGCAGCTTGATCCCAGGGTCCTACAATGAGCAGTTCTTC. Amino acids: CASSLIPGSYNEQFF.

This rearrangement joins TRBV23-1 to TRBJ1-2; possibly TRBD1 for D (6 bases). TRBV23-1 is noted as an ORF with a role that remains uncertain. The germline V and J ends were trimmed by 6 bases and 8 bases, with 13 bases remaining between them. The CDR3 runs 12 residues. Here the CDR3 DNA reads TGCGCCAGCAGCCCTGAGGGGGGGGGCTACACCTTC. Translation gives CASSPEGGGYTF.

CDR3 loop: CASQSGGTYEQYF. The CDR3 nucleotides read TGTGCCAGCCAATCCGGGGGTACTTACGAGCAGTACTTC. This chain joins TRBV28 and TRBJ2-7; weak D call: TRBD2 (6 bases). V lost 8 bases, J lost 4 bases, and 15 bases lay in between. The CDR3 loop spans 13 amino acids. In germline, CDR1 is MDHEN, CDR2 SYDVKM.